Here is one T cell receptor (beta chain) with its context. The table came from immunoSEQ multiplex PCR; TCRdb's copy has only in-frame clones and leaves some out. The sample consists of about 140,000 clones, around four fifths of them appearing once. This record belongs to a study of blood T cell repertoires in COVID-19. Background on the study: The United States, Italy and Spain were the sources of the acute and convalescent COVID-19 samples.

V was pared by 0 bases and J by 4 bases, with 7 bases between. CDR1 GTSNPN and CDR2 SVGIG come from the germline V gene (reference sequence). This CDR3 has 13 residues. Sequences were obtained from peripheral blood. The V gene is TRBV30, the J gene TRBJ1-5; D not resolved. The receptor was derived from a woman of 80 years or more with acute or convalescent COVID-19. CDR3 nucleotide sequence: TGTGCCTGGAGTGTACGGGATAATCAGCCCCAGCATTTT. It yields the protein CAWSVRDNQPQHF.